Each of the 19 T cell receptor beta chains below was sequenced from the same sample in a study of T cell repertoires in cytomegalovirus infection. In TCRdb, the reads were re-called with MiXCR into one record per CDR3 protein. Among roughly 630,000 distinct CDR3 sequences listed, 20% to 25% were seen once. The sequenced sample was CD8+ T cells from PBMCs. The receptors here all came from a human donor in good health (CMV status not recorded). Some clones in this sample may be carry-over from other donors' samples.

This clonotype was counted at least ten times. The DNA of the CDR3 is TGTGCCAGCAGTTTGAGGGCCTACACCGGGGAGCTGTTTTTT. Translation: CASSLRAYTGELFF. The chain is built from TRBV28 and TRBJ2-2; D is possibly TRBD2 (5 bases). Trimming shortened V by 3 bases and J by 3 bases, and 8 bases separated the two germline ends. This CDR3 spans 14 amino acids. Germline-derived CDR1 and CDR2 are MDHEN and SYDVKM.

This clonotype was counted a single time. Just one base apart from a much larger clone, this may be a read error. The chain has TRBV7-2 and TRBJ1-5; D perhaps matches TRBD1 (5 bases). The CDR3 is 13 residues long. Per the germline V gene, CDR1 is SGHTA and CDR2 is FQGNSA. In DNA form, the CDR3 reads TGTGTCAGTTCAGCGGGGGGCAATCAGCCCCAGCATTTT. The encoded protein is CVSSAGGNQPQHF. Complete variable domain (other parts from reference TRBV7-2 and TRBJ1-5): GAGVSQSPSNKVTEKGKDVELRCDPISGHTALYWYRQSLGQGLEFLIYFQGNSAPDKSGLPSDRFSAERTGGSVSTLTIQRTQQEDSAVYLCVSSAGGNQPQHFGDGTRLSIL.

The chain is built from TRBV19 and TRBJ1-1, with D possibly being TRBD1 (5 bases). Germline CDR1 is LNHDA and CDR2 is SQIVND (reference sequence). The CDR3 has 14 amino acids. Trimming left V 4 bases short and J 6 bases short, with 15 bases between. The CDR3 nucleotides are TGTGCCAGTAGTACCCGGGACCCCAGGCCTGAAGCTTTCTTT. Amino acids: CASSTRDPRPEAFF.

This sequence joins TRBV10-3 and TRBJ2-2; D is undetermined. Per germline, CDR1 ENHRY and CDR2 SYGVKD. This CDR3 comprises 13 residues. Trimming removed 8 bases at V and 0 bases at J, with 7 bases between. CDR3 amino acids: CAILVSNTGELFF. The CDR3 bases are TGTGCCATCCTTGTCTCGAACACCGGGGAGCTGTTTTTT.

This clonotype was seen repeatedly, ten times or more. The genes are TRBV7-8 and TRBJ1-2; TRBD1 is a possible D gene (6 bases). CDR3 length: 18 amino acids. V lost 5 bases and J lost 4, with 26 bases in between. Germline values: CDR1 SGHVS, CDR2 FQNEAQ. The CDR3 region has the DNA TGTGCCAGCAGCGATTATTACATAGATCGACAGGCCGGCTATGGCTACACCTTC. Its translation: CASSDYYIDRQAGYGYTF.

This clonotype appeared many times. This CDR3 reads CASSFLREGGTDTQYF. DNA of the CDR3: TGTGCCAGCAGTTTCCTTCGGGAGGGGGGCACAGATACGCAGTATTTT. The chain joins TRBV28 to TRBJ2-3; 8 nucleotides align to TRBD2. V trimming: 3 bases; J trimming: 1 base; junction bases outside the gene matches: 6. The CDR3 has 16 amino acids. Germline V lookup: CDR1 MDHEN, CDR2 SYDVKM. The full variable domain, with the rest looked up from reference TRBV28 and TRBJ2-3, is DVKVTQSSRYLVKRTGEKVFLECVQDMDHENMFWYRQDPGLGLRLIYFSYDVKMKEKGDIPEGYSVSREKKERFSLILESASTNQTSMYLCASSFLREGGTDTQYFGPGTRLTVL.

The gene calls are TRBV2 and TRBJ2-1; D is possibly TRBD2 (7 bases). This CDR3 is built from 15 residues. The ends were cut back, 7 bases at V and 9 bases at J, with 22 bases in the middle. In germline, CDR1 is SNHLY, CDR2 FYNNEI. CDR3 sequence: CASTPPRGGDFEQFF. CDR3 coding DNA: TGTGCCAGCACCCCGCCTAGGGGGGGGGATTTTGAGCAGTTCTTC.

This clonotype was counted at least ten times. J is TRBJ1-1 and V is TRBV28, with D uncertain. Germline CDR1 is MDHEN and CDR2 is SYDVKM. V lost 7 bases, J lost 6 bases, and 15 bases lay in between. The CDR3 is 13 residues long. The CDR3 reads CASISRVSSEAFF. The CDR3 nucleotides read TGTGCCAGCATCTCAAGGGTTAGCTCTGAAGCTTTCTTT. Full variable domain (rest looked up from reference TRBV28 and TRBJ1-1): DVKVTQSSRYLVKRTGEKVFLECVQDMDHENMFWYRQDPGLGLRLIYFSYDVKMKEKGDIPEGYSVSREKKERFSLILESASTNQTSMYLCASISRVSSEAFFGQGTRLTVV.

In its sample, this clonotype was seen a few times. This rearrangement joins TRBV6-8 to TRBJ1-5, with D unclear. The V gene's germline CDR1 is MNHGY and CDR2 SAAAGT. This CDR3 has 14 residues. Trimming stripped 4 bases from V and 4 bases from J, with 11 bases between. CDR3 protein: CASSSDLRNQPQHF. The CDR3 DNA is TGTGCCAGCAGTTCAGACCTGAGAAATCAGCCCCAGCATTTT.

The table lists this clonotype with a few counts. V usage is TRBV6-2 or TRBV6-3 and J usage is TRBJ2-5; tentatively, D is TRBD2 (5 bases). Germline CDR1 is MNHEY and CDR2 is SVGEGT. The CDR3 runs 16 residues. V was cut by 5 bases and J by 1 base, with 17 bases left in between. CDR3 DNA sequence: TGTGCCAGCAGTCCCCTAGCTCCCGGAACCCAAGAGACCCAGTACTTC. Amino acid sequence: CASSPLAPGTQETQYF.

This clonotype was seen a handful of times. The genes are TRBV4-2 and TRBJ2-7; 9 bases fit TRBD1. Germline V gives CDR1 LGHNA, CDR2 YNFKEQ. This CDR3 spans 16 amino acids. The trim removed 2 bases at V and 4 bases at J, leaving 9 bases unmatched. This CDR3 reads CASSQSGTGYRYEQYF. The CDR3 nucleotides are TGTGCCAGCAGCCAATCCGGGACAGGGTATCGATACGAGCAGTACTTC.

The chain's CDR3 is CASRSGTGFVSQYF. The CDR3 DNA is TGTGCCAGCAGATCCGGGACGGGGTTCGTGTCGCAGTATTTT. This chain joins TRBV7-9 and TRBJ2-3; either TRBD1 or TRBD2 may fit D (5 bases each). Trimming took off 6 bases at V and 10 bases at J, with 20 bases between the two ends. The CDR3 runs to 14 residues. From germline, CDR1 is SEHNR and CDR2 FQNEAQ (reference sequence).

Of note for this clonotype: One base away lies a much larger clone, so this may be a sequencing read error. The rearrangement uses TRBV27 and TRBJ1-2, with 7 positions matching TRBD1. From germline, CDR1 is MNHEY and CDR2 SMNVEV (reference sequence). The trim removed 4 bases at V and 2 bases at J, leaving 4 bases unmatched. There are 14 residues in the CDR3. Here the CDR3 reads CASSSKGQNYGYTF. In DNA form, the CDR3 reads TGTGCCAGCAGTTCCAAGGGACAGAACTATGGCTACACCTTC.

Remarks on this clonotype: A junction end diverges from the germline sequence, so it may reflect a read error. This rearrangement joins TRBV4-3 to TRBJ2-4; the match to TRBD2 covers 7 bases. The CDR3 length is 17 residues. Germline V gene lookup returns CDR1 LGHNA and CDR2 YSLEER. In nucleotides, the CDR3 is TGCGCCAGCAGCCAAGATACGGGGGGTAGGGCCAAAAACATTCAGTGCTTC. Protein: CASSQDTGGRAKNIQCF.

The CDR3 coding sequence is TGTGCCAGTAGGAACCGGGACAGGGCCTCTGGGGCCAACGTCCTGACTTTC. Protein sequence: CASRNRDRASGANVLTF. V and J are TRBV19 and TRBJ2-6; 9 bases are a match to TRBD1. The CDR3 runs to 17 residues. The J segment lost 0 bases and the V segment lost 6 bases, leaving 6 bases of the junction unmatched. From germline, CDR1 is LNHDA and CDR2 SQIVND (reference sequence).

This clonotype was found many times. The rearrangement uses TRBV2 and TRBJ2-3; the match to TRBD2 covers 14 bases. Losses at the gene ends were 1 base for V and 0 bases for J; bases not matched to a gene: 9. The germline gives CDR1 SNHLY, CDR2 FYNNEI. This CDR3 comprises 20 residues. As DNA, the CDR3 is TGTGCCAGCAGTGAAGTGCCGGGACTAGCGGGGGTAACTAGCACAGATACGCAGTATTTT. Residues: CASSEVPGLAGVTSTDTQYF. Combining the CDR3 with reference TRBV2 and TRBJ2-3 gives the whole variable domain EPEVTQTPSHQVTQMGQEVILRCVPISNHLYFYWYRQILGQKVEFLVSFYNNEISEKSEIFDDQFSVERPDGSNFTLKIRSTKLEDSAMYFCASSEVPGLAGVTSTDTQYFGPGTRLTVL.

This clonotype was observed at least ten times. The rearrangement uses TRBV7-9 and TRBJ2-3; 9 positions agree with TRBD1. The V gene's germline CDR1 is SEHNR and CDR2 FQNEAQ (reference sequence). V was pared by 2 bases and J by 2 bases, with 14 bases of the junction left unmatched. The CDR3 runs 19 residues. CDR3: CASSLQPGQGIGNTDTQYF. The CDR3 nucleotides read TGTGCCAGCAGCTTACAACCGGGACAGGGAATCGGGAACACAGATACGCAGTATTTT.

The rearrangement links TRBV4-3 to TRBJ1-2; 8 positions match TRBD1. CDR3 length: 14 residues. Trimming took 5 bases from V and 8 from J; bases not matched to a gene: 10. Germline lookup yields CDR1 LGHNA and CDR2 YSLEER. The CDR3 sequence: CASSSPGTGSGYTF. Written as DNA, the CDR3 is TGCGCCAGCAGCTCCCCCGGGACAGGCTCGGGCTACACCTTC.

The genes are TRBV29-1 and TRBJ2-5; D possibly corresponds to TRBD2 (5 bases). Germline-derived CDR1 and CDR2 are SQVTM and ANQGSEA. This CDR3 region has 13 residues. V was cut by 0 bases and J by 4 bases, with 9 bases left in between. CDR3 amino acids: CSVEESEGETQYF. For the CDR3, the DNA is TGCAGCGTTGAAGAAAGTGAGGGAGAGACCCAGTACTTC.